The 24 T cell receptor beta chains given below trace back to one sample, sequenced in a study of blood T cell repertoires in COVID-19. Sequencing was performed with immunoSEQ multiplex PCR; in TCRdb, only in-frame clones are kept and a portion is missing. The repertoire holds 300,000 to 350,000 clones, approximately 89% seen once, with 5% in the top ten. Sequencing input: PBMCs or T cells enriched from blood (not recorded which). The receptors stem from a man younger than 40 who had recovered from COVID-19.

CDR3 in DNA: TGTGCCAGCAGTCTTACTAGGTCCAGCTCCTACAATGAGCAGTTCTTC. Its translation: CASSLTRSSSYNEQFF. The chain uses TRBV27 and TRBJ2-1; D might be TRBD2 (5 bases). Per germline, CDR1 MNHEY and CDR2 SMNVEV (reference sequence). The CDR3 sequence is 16 residues long. With 5 bases removed from V and 0 bases from J, the gap between germline ends came to 14 bases.

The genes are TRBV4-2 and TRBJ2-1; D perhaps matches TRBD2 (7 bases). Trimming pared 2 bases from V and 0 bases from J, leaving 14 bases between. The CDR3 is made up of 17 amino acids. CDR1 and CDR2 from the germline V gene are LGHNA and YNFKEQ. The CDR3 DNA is TGTGCCAGCAGCCAAAACGGGGGGCCGAGCTCCTACAATGAGCAGTTCTTC. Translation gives CASSQNGGPSSYNEQFF.

CDR3 DNA sequence: TGTGCCTGGAGTCTACTGAGCTCCTACGAGCAGTACTTC. This sequence encodes CAWSLLSSYEQYF. The rearrangement joins TRBV30 to TRBJ2-7; D gene ambiguous. CDR3 length: 13 residues. V lost 2 bases, J lost 0 bases, and 8 bases lay in between. Germline V gene lookup returns CDR1 GTSNPN and CDR2 SVGIG (reference sequence).

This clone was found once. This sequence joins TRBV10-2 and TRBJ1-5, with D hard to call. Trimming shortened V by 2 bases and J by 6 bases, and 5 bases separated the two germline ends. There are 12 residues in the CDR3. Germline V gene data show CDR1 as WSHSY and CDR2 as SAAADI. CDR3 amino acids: CASSEPFQPQHF. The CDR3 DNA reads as TGCGCCAGCAGTGAGCCTTTTCAGCCCCAGCATTTT.

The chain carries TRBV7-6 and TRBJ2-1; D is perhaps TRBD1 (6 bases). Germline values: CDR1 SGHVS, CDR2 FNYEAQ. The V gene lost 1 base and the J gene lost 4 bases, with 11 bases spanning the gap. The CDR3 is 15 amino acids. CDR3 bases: TGTGCCAGCAGCTTAGAGGCTGGACAGTACAATGAGCAGTTCTTC. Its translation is CASSLEAGQYNEQFF.

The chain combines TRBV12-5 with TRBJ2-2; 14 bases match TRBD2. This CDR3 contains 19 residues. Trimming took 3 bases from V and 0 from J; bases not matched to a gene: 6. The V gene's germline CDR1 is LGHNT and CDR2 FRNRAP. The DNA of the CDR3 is TGTGCTAGTGGTTTCCAGACTAGCGGGGGGGTAACGAACACCGGGGAGCTGTTTTTT. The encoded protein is CASGFQTSGGVTNTGELFF.

The CDR3 reads CASSESTGWGEQFF. CDR3 DNA sequence: TGTGCCAGCAGTGAATCGACAGGGTGGGGTGAGCAGTTCTTC. This chain uses TRBV2 with TRBJ2-1; TRBD1 matches 7 bases. The germline V gene has CDR1 SNHLY and CDR2 FYNNEI. The CDR3 contains 14 residues. V lost 2 bases, J lost 9 bases, and 7 bases stayed unmatched.

The CDR3 spells CASSPLSGQGVDTQYF. The CDR3 nucleotides read TGTGCCAGTAGTCCCCTCTCCGGACAGGGAGTAGATACGCAGTATTTT. This chain uses TRBV19 with TRBJ2-3; 8 bases agree with TRBD1. Germline CDR1 LNHDA, CDR2 SQIVND (reference sequence). The CDR3 extends over 16 amino acids. The J segment lost 5 bases and the V segment lost 5 bases, leaving 12 bases of the junction unmatched.

CDR3: CASSLAWTDTNSPLHF. As DNA, the CDR3 is TGTGCCAGCAGCTTAGCTTGGACAGACACTAATTCACCCCTCCACTTT. The chain employs TRBV11-2 and TRBJ1-6, with D possibly being TRBD1 (6 bases). Germline loops: CDR1 SGHAT, CDR2 FQNNGV. V was pared by 1 base and J by 6 bases, with 13 bases between. The CDR3 has 16 amino acids.

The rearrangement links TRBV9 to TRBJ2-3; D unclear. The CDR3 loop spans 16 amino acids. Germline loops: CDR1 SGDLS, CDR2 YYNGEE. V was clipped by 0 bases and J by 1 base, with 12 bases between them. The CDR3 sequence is CASSVAASPGTDTQYF. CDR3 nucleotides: TGTGCCAGCAGCGTAGCAGCTAGTCCCGGCACAGATACGCAGTATTTT.

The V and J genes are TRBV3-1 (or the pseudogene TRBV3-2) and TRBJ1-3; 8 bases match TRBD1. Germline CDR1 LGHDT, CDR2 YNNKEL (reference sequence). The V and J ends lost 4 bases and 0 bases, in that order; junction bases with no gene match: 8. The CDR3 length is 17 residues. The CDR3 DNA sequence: TGTGCCAGCAGCCGACGGACAGGGCAGAGCTCTGGAAACACCATATATTTT. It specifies CASSRRTGQSSGNTIYF.

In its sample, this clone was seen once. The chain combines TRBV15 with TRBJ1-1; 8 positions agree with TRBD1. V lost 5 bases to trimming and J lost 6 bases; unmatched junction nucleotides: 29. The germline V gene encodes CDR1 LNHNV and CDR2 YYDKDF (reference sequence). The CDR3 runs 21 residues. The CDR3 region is CATSGRSALRGVTGGTAEAFF. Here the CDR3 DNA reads TGTGCCACCAGCGGTAGGTCTGCCTTACGAGGGGTAACAGGGGGTACAGCTGAAGCTTTCTTT.

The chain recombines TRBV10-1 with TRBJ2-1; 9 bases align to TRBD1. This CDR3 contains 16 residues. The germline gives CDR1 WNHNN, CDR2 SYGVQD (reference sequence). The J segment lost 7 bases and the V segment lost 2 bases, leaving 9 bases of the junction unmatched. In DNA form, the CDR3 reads TGCGCCAGCAGTGAGAACGGAGAGGGGACAGGGAATGAGCAGTTCTTC. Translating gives CASSENGEGTGNEQFF.

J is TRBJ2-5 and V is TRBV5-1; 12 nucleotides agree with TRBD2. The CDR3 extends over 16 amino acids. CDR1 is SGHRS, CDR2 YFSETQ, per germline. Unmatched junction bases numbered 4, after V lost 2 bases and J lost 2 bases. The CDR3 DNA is TGCGCCAGCAGCTTTACTAGCGGGGGGCCTCAAGAGACCCAGTACTTC. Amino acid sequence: CASSFTSGGPQETQYF.

CDR3 loop: CASSLANLAGGPNEQFF. CDR3 sequence (DNA): TGTGCCAGCAGCTTAGCGAACCTAGCGGGGGGGCCCAATGAGCAGTTCTTC. The chain joins TRBV7-6 to TRBJ2-1; 12 bases fit TRBD2. V shed 0 bases and J 6 bases; nucleotides not matched to a gene: 6. Germline V gives CDR1 SGHVS, CDR2 FNYEAQ. The CDR3 has 17 amino acids.

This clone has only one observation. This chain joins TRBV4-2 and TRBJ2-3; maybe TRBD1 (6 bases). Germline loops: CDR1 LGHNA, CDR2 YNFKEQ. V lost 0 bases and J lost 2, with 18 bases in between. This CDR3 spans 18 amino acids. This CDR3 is CASSQDVSGQPSTDTQYF. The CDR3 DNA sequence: TGTGCCAGCAGCCAAGATGTGAGTGGACAGCCATCCACAGATACGCAGTATTTT.

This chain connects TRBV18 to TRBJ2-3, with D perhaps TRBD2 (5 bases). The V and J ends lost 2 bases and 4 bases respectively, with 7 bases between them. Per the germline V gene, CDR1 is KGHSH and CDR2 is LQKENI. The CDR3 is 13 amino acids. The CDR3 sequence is CASSPAGADTQYF. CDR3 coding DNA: TGTGCCAGCTCACCAGCGGGCGCAGATACGCAGTATTTT. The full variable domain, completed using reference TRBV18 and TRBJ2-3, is NAGVMQNPRHLVRRRGQEARLRCSPMKGHSHVYWYRQLPEEGLKFMVYLQKENIIDESGMPKERFSAEFPKEGPSILRIQQVVRGDSAAYFCASSPAGADTQYFGPGTRLTVL.

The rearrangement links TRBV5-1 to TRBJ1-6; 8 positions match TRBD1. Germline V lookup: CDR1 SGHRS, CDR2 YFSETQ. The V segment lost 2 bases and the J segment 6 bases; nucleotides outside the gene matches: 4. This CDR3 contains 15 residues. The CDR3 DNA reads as TGCGCCAGCAGCTTTCAACAGGGGGGTAATTCACCCCTCCACTTT. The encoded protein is CASSFQQGGNSPLHF. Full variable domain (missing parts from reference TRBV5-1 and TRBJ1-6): KAGVTQTPRYLIKTRGQQVTLSCSPISGHRSVSWYQQTPGQGLQFLFEYFSETQRNKGNFPGRFSGRQFSNSRSEMNVSTLELGDSALYLCASSFQQGGNSPLHFGNGTRLTVT.

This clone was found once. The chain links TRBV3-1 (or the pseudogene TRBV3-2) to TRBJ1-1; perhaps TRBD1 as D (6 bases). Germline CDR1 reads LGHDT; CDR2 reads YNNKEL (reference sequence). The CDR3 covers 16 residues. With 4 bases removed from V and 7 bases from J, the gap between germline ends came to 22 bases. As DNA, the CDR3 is TGTGCCAGCAGCCCCCGCGCTGGCTGGGACACTGTTGAAGCTTTCTTT. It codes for CASSPRAGWDTVEAFF.

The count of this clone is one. The CDR3: CASSPVRQGSHEQYF. CDR3 in DNA: TGTGCCAGCAGTCCCGTGAGACAGGGGTCCCACGAGCAGTACTTC. The rearrangement uses TRBV11-2 and TRBJ2-7; 8 positions agree with TRBD1. The CDR3 runs to 15 residues. Germline V gene lookup returns CDR1 SGHAT and CDR2 FQNNGV. Trimming removed 6 bases from V and 5 bases from J; junction bases left unmatched: 12.

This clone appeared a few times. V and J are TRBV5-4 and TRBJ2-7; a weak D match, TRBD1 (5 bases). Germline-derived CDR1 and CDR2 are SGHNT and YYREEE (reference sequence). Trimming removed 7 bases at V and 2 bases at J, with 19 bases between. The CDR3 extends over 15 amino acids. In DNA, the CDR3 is TGTGCCAGCTCCGTTCTTTCGCACAGGACCTACGAGCAGTACTTC. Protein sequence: CASSVLSHRTYEQYF.

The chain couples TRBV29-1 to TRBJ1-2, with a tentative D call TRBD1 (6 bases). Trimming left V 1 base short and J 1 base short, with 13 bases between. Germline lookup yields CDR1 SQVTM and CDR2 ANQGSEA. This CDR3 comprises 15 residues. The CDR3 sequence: CSVEAMRGHNYGYTF. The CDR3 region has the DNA TGCAGCGTTGAAGCGATGAGGGGACATAACTATGGCTACACCTTC.

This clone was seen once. Here the CDR3 reads CASSLAGGRAEQFF. The CDR3 nucleotides read TGTGCCAGCAGCTTGGCGGGGGGGCGTGCTGAGCAGTTCTTC. The rearrangement joins TRBV5-4 to TRBJ2-1; TRBD2 matches at 8 bases. CDR1 is SGHNT and CDR2 is YYREEE in the germline V gene (reference sequence). The CDR3 is 14 amino acids. The J segment lost 9 bases and the V segment lost 0 bases, leaving 5 bases of the junction unmatched.

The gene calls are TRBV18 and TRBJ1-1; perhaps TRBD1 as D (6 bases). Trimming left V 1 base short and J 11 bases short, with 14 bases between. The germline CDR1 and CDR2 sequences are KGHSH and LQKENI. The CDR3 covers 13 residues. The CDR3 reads CASSPRQGSRAFF. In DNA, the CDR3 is TGTGCCAGCTCACCACGGCAGGGGTCGCGGGCTTTCTTT.